The 9 T cell receptor beta chains below were found in one sample sequenced in a study of blood T cell repertoires in COVID-19. Measured with immunoSEQ multiplex PCR; TCRdb has only the in-frame clones, and not every one. This table holds hundreds of thousands of clones, 85% to 90% found once. Source material: PBMCs or T cells enriched from blood (not recorded which). All receptors come from a woman under 30 who had recovered from COVID-19.

This chain uses TRBV28 with TRBJ1-2; TRBD1 matches at 11 bases. With 8 bases clipped from V and 7 bases from J, the junction kept 6 bases outside the gene matches. The CDR3 spans 13 residues. Germline V gene data show CDR1 as MDHEN and CDR2 as SYDVKM. Written as DNA, the CDR3 is TGTGCCAGCTTTCGGGACAGGGGGTTTGGCTACACCTTC. Its protein is CASFRDRGFGYTF.

The chain links TRBV27 to TRBJ2-7, with 7 bases lining up with TRBD1. V gave up 5 bases and J gave up 1 base; unmatched junction bases: 5. Germline loops: CDR1 MNHEY, CDR2 SMNVEV (reference sequence). This CDR3 has 14 residues. The CDR3 here is CASSPEGQSYEQYF. The CDR3 region has the DNA TGTGCCAGCAGTCCCGAGGGACAGTCCTACGAGCAGTACTTC.

V and J are TRBV9 and TRBJ1-1; a possible D gene is TRBD1 (5 bases). This CDR3 contains 15 residues. The V gene lost 0 bases and the J gene lost 8 bases, with 17 bases spanning the gap. Germline loops: CDR1 SGDLS, CDR2 YYNGEE. The CDR3 DNA is TGTGCCAGCAGCGTAGCGGGGGAGAGGCCCAACGAAGCTTTCTTT. This sequence encodes CASSVAGERPNEAFF.

A few counts support this clone. The chain is built from TRBV18 and TRBJ1-2; 9 bases match TRBD1. The germline V gene encodes CDR1 KGHSH and CDR2 LQKENI. CDR3 size: 14 residues. J lost 4 bases, V lost 3 bases, and 3 bases had no gene match. CDR3 DNA: TGTGCCAGCTCACCCTCGACAGGGGGCTATGGCTACACCTTC. Protein product: CASSPSTGGYGYTF.

This rearrangement joins TRBV5-6 to TRBJ1-2; a possible D gene is TRBD1 (5 bases). Looked up from germline, CDR1 is SGHDT and CDR2 is YYEEEE. Trimming removed 0 bases at V and 4 bases at J, with 10 bases between. CDR3 length equals 14 residues. This CDR3 reads CASSLGKGIYGYTF. CDR3 bases: TGTGCCAGCAGCTTGGGAAAGGGGATCTATGGCTACACCTTC. Using reference TRBV5-6 and TRBJ1-2 for the parts outside the CDR3, the full variable domain is DAGVTQSPTHLIKTRGQQVTLRCSPKSGHDTVSWYQQALGQGPQFIFQYYEEEERQRGNFPDRFSGHQFPNYSSELNVNALLLGDSALYLCASSLGKGIYGYTFGSGTRLTVV.

This clone was detected once. This rearrangement joins TRBV7-2 to TRBJ2-5; D is undetermined. Germline V gene sequence: CDR1 SGHTA, CDR2 FQGNSA. The CDR3 is 15 residues long. Trimming cost V 1 base and J 5 bases, with 14 bases left between them. The CDR3 loop reads CASSLVSGSGETQYF. The CDR3 nucleotides are TGTGCCAGCAGCTTAGTTTCGGGTAGTGGGGAGACCCAGTACTTC.

In its sample, this clone was seen once. The chain is built from TRBV11-2 and TRBJ1-2; maybe TRBD1 (6 bases). V was trimmed by 4 bases and J by 3 bases, leaving 15 bases between them. The CDR3 consists of 15 residues. Looked up from germline, CDR1 is SGHAT and CDR2 is FQNNGV. CDR3 DNA sequence: TGTGCCAGCAGCTCCCCCGGGGCAGGGGACTATGGCTACACCTTC. As protein: CASSSPGAGDYGYTF.

The chain employs TRBV10-3 and TRBJ2-1, with D possibly matching TRBD2 (6 bases). The germline CDR1 and CDR2 sequences are ENHRY and SYGVKD. V was pared by 1 base and J by 3 bases, with 19 bases between. The CDR3 extends over 18 amino acids. The CDR3 spells CAISELGGLTADYNEQFF. The CDR3 DNA reads as TGTGCCATCAGTGAGTTGGGGGGATTGACAGCGGACTACAATGAGCAGTTCTTC.

The chain has TRBV3-1 (or the pseudogene TRBV3-2) and TRBJ2-1; D remains ambiguous. V lost 4 bases, J lost 5 bases, and 3 bases lay in between. In germline, CDR1 is LGHDT, CDR2 YNNKEL (reference sequence). The CDR3 spans 11 residues. The CDR3 bases are TGTGCCAGCAGCCTAAACAATGAGCAGTTCTTC. Protein sequence: CASSLNNEQFF.